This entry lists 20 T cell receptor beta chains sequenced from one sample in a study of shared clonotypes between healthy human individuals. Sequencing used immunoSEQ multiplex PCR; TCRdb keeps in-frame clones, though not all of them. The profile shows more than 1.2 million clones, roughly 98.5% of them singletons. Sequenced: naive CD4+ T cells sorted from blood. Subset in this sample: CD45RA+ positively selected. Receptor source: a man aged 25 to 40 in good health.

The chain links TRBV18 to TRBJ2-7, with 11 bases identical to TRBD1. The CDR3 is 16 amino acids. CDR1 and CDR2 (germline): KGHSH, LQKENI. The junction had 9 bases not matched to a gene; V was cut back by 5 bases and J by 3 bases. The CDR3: CASSLFGTGGDYEQYF. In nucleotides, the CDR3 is TGTGCCAGCTCATTGTTCGGGACAGGGGGTGACTACGAGCAGTACTTC.

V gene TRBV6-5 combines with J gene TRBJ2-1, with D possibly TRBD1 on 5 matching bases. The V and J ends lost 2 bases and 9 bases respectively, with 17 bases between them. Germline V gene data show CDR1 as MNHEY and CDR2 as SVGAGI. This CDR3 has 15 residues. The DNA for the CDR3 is TGTGCCAGCAGTTACCGCCAGGGTTCCGTGAGTGAGCAGTTCTTC. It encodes CASSYRQGSVSEQFF.

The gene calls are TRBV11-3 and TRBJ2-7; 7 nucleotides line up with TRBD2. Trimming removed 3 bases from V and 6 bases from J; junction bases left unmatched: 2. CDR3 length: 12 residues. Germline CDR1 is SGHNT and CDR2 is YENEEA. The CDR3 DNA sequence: TGTGCCAGCAGCTTGGGCGGGGGCGAGCAGTACTTC. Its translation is CASSLGGGEQYF.

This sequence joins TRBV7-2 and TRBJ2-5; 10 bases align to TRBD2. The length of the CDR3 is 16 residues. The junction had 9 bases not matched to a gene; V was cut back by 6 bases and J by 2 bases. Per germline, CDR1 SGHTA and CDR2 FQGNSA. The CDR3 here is CASRPPSGSSQETQYF. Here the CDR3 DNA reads TGTGCCAGCAGACCCCCTAGCGGGAGTAGTCAAGAGACCCAGTACTTC.

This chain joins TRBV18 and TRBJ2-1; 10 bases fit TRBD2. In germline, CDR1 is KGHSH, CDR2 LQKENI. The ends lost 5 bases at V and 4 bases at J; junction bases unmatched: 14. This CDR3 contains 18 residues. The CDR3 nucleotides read TGTGCCAGCTCAATAGCGGGAGGTACCATTGCCGGATACAATGAGCAGTTCTTC. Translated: CASSIAGGTIAGYNEQFF.

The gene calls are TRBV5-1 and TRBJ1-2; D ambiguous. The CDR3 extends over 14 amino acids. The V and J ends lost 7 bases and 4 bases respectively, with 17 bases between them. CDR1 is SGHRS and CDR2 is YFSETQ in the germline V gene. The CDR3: CASGGPPPPYGYTF. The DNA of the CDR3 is TGCGCCAGCGGCGGACCGCCGCCACCCTATGGCTACACCTTC. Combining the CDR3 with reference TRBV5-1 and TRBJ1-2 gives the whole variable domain KAGVTQTPRYLIKTRGQQVTLSCSPISGHRSVSWYQQTPGQGLQFLFEYFSETQRNKGNFPGRFSGRQFSNSRSEMNVSTLELGDSALYLCASGGPPPPYGYTFGSGTRLTVV.

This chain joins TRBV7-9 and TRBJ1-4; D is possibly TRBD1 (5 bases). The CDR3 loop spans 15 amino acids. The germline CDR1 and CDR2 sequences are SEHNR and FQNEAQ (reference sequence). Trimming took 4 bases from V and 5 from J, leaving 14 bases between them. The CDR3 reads CASSSYAGTNEKLFF. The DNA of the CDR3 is TGTGCCAGCAGCTCTTATGCAGGGACGAATGAAAAACTGTTTTTT.

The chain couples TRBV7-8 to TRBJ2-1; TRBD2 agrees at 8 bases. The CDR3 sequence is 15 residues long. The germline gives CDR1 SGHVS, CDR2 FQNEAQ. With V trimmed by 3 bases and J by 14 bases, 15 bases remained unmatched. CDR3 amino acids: CASSFKYLGGEDEFF. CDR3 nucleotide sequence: TGTGCCAGCAGCTTCAAATACCTCGGGGGGGAGGACGAGTTCTTC.

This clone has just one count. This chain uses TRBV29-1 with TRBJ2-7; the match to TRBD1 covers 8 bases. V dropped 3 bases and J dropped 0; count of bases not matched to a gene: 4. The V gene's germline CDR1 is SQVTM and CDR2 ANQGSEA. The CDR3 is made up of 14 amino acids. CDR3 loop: CSVERTGSSYEQYF. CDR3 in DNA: TGCAGCGTTGAGCGGACAGGGAGCTCCTACGAGCAGTACTTC.

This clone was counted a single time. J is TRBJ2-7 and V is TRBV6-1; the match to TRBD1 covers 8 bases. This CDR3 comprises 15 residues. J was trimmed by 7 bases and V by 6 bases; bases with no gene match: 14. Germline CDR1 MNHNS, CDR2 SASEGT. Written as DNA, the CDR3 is TGTGCCAGCAGGCCGGACAGGGTTGTTAGTGCGGAGCAGTACTTC. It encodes CASRPDRVVSAEQYF.

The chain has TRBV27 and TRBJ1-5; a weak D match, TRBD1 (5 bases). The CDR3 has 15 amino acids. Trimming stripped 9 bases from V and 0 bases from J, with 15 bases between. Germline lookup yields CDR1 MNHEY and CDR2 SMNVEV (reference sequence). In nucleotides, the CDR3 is TGTGCCAGTTCCGGTGCGGGGGTTAGCAATCAGCCCCAGCATTTT. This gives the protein CASSGAGVSNQPQHF.

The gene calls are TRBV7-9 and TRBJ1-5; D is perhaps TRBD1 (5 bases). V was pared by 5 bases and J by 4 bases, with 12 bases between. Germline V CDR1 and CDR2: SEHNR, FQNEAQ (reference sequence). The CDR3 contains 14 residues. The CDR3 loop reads CASSHSGLNQPQHF. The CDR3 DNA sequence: TGTGCCAGCAGCCACTCAGGGTTGAATCAGCCCCAGCATTTT.

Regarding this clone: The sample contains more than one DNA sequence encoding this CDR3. CDR3 bases: TGTGCCAGCTCACTTAGCGATGAGCAGTTCTTC. Its protein is CASSLSDEQFF. The chain couples TRBV18 to TRBJ2-1; a weak D match, TRBD2 (5 bases). Germline V gives CDR1 KGHSH, CDR2 LQKENI. The CDR3 consists of 11 residues. The V end lost 4 bases, the J end lost 8 bases, and 6 bases lay between the germline ends.

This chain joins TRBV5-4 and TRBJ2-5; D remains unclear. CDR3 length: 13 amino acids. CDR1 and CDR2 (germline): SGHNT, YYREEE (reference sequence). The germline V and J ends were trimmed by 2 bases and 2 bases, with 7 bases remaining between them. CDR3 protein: CASSLRRQETQYF. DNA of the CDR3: TGTGCCAGCAGCTTACGAAGGCAAGAGACCCAGTACTTC.

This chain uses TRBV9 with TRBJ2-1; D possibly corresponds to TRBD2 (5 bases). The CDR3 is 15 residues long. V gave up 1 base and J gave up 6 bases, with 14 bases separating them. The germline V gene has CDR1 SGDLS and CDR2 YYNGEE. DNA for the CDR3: TGTGCCAGCAGCGTATCCGGACTTACCAGCAATGAGCAGTTCTTC. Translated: CASSVSGLTSNEQFF.

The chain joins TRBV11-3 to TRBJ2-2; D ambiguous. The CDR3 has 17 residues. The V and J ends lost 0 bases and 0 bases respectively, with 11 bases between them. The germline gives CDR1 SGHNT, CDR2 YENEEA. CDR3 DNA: TGTGCCAGCAGCTTAGAAACGGTCGACACGAACACCGGGGAGCTGTTTTTT. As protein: CASSLETVDTNTGELFF.

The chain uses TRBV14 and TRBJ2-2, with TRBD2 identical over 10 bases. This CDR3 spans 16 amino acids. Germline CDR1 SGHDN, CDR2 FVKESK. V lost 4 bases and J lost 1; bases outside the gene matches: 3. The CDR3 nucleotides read TGTGCCAGCAGCCGCAGCGGGAGGGGGAACACCGGGGAGCTGTTTTTT. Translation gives CASSRSGRGNTGELFF.

CDR3: CATSRESGPLYEQYF. In nucleotides, the CDR3 is TGTGCCACCAGCAGAGAAAGCGGGCCACTCTACGAGCAGTACTTC. V gene TRBV15 combines with J gene TRBJ2-7, with D maybe TRBD2 (6 bases). V dropped 0 bases and J dropped 3 bases, with 12 bases sitting between them. Germline loops: CDR1 LNHNV, CDR2 YYDKDF (reference sequence). This CDR3 has 15 residues.

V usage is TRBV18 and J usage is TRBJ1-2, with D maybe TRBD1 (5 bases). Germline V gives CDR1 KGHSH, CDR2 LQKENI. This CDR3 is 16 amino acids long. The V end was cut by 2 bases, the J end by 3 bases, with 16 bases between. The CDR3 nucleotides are TGTGCCAGCTCACCAAAAACCGGGACGGATTACTATGGCTACACCTTC. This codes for CASSPKTGTDYYGYTF. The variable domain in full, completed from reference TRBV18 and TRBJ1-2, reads NAGVMQNPRHLVRRRGQEARLRCSPMKGHSHVYWYRQLPEEGLKFMVYLQKENIIDESGMPKERFSAEFPKEGPSILRIQQVVRGDSAAYFCASSPKTGTDYYGYTFGSGTRLTVV.

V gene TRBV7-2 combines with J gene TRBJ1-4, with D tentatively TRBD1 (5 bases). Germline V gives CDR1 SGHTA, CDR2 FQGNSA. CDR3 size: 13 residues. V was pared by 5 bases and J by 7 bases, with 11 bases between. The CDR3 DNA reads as TGTGCCAGCAGCGCTAAGAGGGGTGAAAAACTGTTTTTT. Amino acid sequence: CASSAKRGEKLFF.